This T cell receptor beta chain was recorded in a study of shared clonotypes between healthy human individuals. Produced via immunoSEQ multiplex PCR; TCRdb's table is partial and in-frame only. There are about 2,500,000 clones in the sample; around nine tenths occur only once, and under 0.15% lies in the top ten. The clonotype originates from a man between 18 and 29 years old in good health. Material for sequencing was naive CD4+ T cells sorted from blood. Described subset: CD45RA+ positively selected.

Written as DNA, the CDR3 is TGTGCCAGCAGCGCCGGGGGAGTGTACGAGCAGTACTTC. Protein product: CASSAGGVYEQYF. The chain joins TRBV9 to TRBJ2-7; D might be TRBD2 (6 bases). This CDR3 has 13 amino acids. V dropped 3 bases and J dropped 4 bases, with 11 bases sitting between them. The V gene's germline CDR1 is SGDLS and CDR2 YYNGEE.